The 12 T cell receptor beta chains listed next were all sequenced from one sample in a study of ipilimumab plus nivolumab after autologous stem cell transplantation. The assay was immunoSEQ multiplex PCR, and TCRdb's table has in-frame clones only and misses some. The sample includes fewer than 25,000 clones, under 75% of them seen just once. The sequenced sample was PBMCs, obtained in a trial of ipilimumab plus nivolumab as post-transplant consolidation. Receptors originate from a male donor with diffuse large B-cell lymphoma.

The chain recombines TRBV15 with TRBJ2-7, with 8 nucleotides matching TRBD1. CDR3 length: 14 residues. CDR1 LNHNV and CDR2 YYDKDF come from the germline V gene (reference sequence). V trimming: 1 base; J trimming: 4 bases; junction bases outside the gene matches: 3. This chain's CDR3 is CATSRGQGRYEQYF. In nucleotides, the CDR3 is TGTGCCACCAGCAGAGGACAGGGGAGGTACGAGCAGTACTTC.

This sequence joins TRBV5-1 and TRBJ2-5; D is uncertain. The CDR3 extends over 13 amino acids. V lost 0 bases, J lost 4 bases, and 7 bases lay in between. Germline assignment: CDR1 SGHRS and CDR2 YFSETQ. The CDR3 bases are TGCGCCAGCAGCTTGGAGAGCGCAGAGACCCAGTACTTC. As protein: CASSLESAETQYF.

CDR3 sequence (DNA): TGCAGTGCTAGAGATCAATATGGCTACACCTTC. This gives the protein CSARDQYGYTF. V usage is TRBV20-1 and J usage is TRBJ1-2; D is uncertain. The germline CDR1 and CDR2 sequences are DFQATT and SNEGSKA (reference sequence). V lost 0 bases to trimming and J lost 5 bases, with 4 bases between them. This CDR3 has 11 residues.

In nucleotides, the CDR3 is TGTGCCAGCAGCCATCTCGACAGGGGGTTCGCTGAAGCTTTCTTT. Protein: CASSHLDRGFAEAFF. The chain has TRBV14 and TRBJ1-1; TRBD1 matches 9 bases. The ends lost 3 bases at V and 6 bases at J; junction bases unmatched: 8. The CDR3 runs to 15 residues. CDR1 SGHDN and CDR2 FVKESK come from the germline V gene. Full variable domain (rest looked up from reference TRBV14 and TRBJ1-1): EAGVTQFPSHSVIEKGQTVTLRCDPISGHDNLYWYRRVMGKEIKFLLHFVKESKQDESGMPNNRFLAERTGGTYSTLKVQPAELEDSGVYFCASSHLDRGFAEAFFGQGTRLTVV.

This chain uses TRBV9 with TRBJ1-3, with D unresolved. This CDR3 comprises 15 residues. Germline assignment: CDR1 SGDLS and CDR2 YYNGEE. V was clipped by 3 bases and J by 1 base, with 11 bases between them. The CDR3 bases are TGTGCCAGCAGCGGCGGGCGACAATCTGGAAACACCATATATTTT. This encodes CASSGGRQSGNTIYF. Full variable domain (outside the CDR3, taken from reference TRBV9 and TRBJ1-3): DSGVTQTPKHLITATGQRVTLRCSPRSGDLSVYWYQQSLDQGLQFLIQYYNGEERAKGNILERFSAQQFPDLHSELNLSSLELGDSALYFCASSGGRQSGNTIYFGEGSWLTVV.

This chain joins TRBV30 and TRBJ2-7, with D possibly being TRBD2 (5 bases). V lost 4 bases, J lost 5 bases, and 24 bases lay in between. Per germline, CDR1 GTSNPN and CDR2 SVGIG (reference sequence). The CDR3 spans 16 residues. The CDR3 sequence is CAWNRGRLRPGNEQYF. CDR3 coding DNA: TGTGCCTGGAACCGCGGCAGACTACGCCCGGGGAACGAGCAGTACTTC.

The V gene is TRBV7-8, the J gene TRBJ2-5; D ambiguous. The CDR3 contains 14 residues. Germline V lookup: CDR1 SGHVS, CDR2 FQNEAQ. Trimming left V 5 bases short and J 5 bases short, with 15 bases between. CDR3 DNA: TGTGCCAGCAGCCATCTCCGGAACGGGGAGACCCAGTACTTC. This codes for CASSHLRNGETQYF.

This clone was seen a single time. This chain uses TRBV2 with TRBJ2-7; D may be TRBD1 or TRBD2 (6 bases each). CDR1 is SNHLY, CDR2 FYNNEI, per germline. The CDR3 runs 13 residues. V gave up 10 bases and J gave up 6 bases, with 19 bases separating them. CDR3 coding DNA: TGTGCCACGCAATGGGGGGCGGGTTCCGAGCAGTACTTC. This sequence encodes CATQWGAGSEQYF. Full variable domain (missing parts from reference TRBV2 and TRBJ2-7): EPEVTQTPSHQVTQMGQEVILRCVPISNHLYFYWYRQILGQKVEFLVSFYNNEISEKSEIFDDQFSVERPDGSNFTLKIRSTKLEDSAMYFCATQWGAGSEQYFGPGTRLTVT.

The chain carries TRBV11-2 and TRBJ2-2; D unresolved. CDR3 length equals 17 residues. Per the germline V gene, CDR1 is SGHAT and CDR2 is FQNNGV. Trimming removed 1 base at V and 0 bases at J, with 12 bases between. CDR3 in DNA: TGTGCCAGCAGCTTAGGATCCTGGGAAACGAACACCGGGGAGCTGTTTTTT. As protein: CASSLGSWETNTGELFF.

The V call is TRBV29-1, the J call TRBJ2-1, with no clear D. The germline CDR1 and CDR2 sequences are SQVTM and ANQGSEA. This CDR3 spans 12 amino acids. Trimming took off 7 bases at V and 7 bases at J, with 14 bases between the two ends. The CDR3 loop reads CSAEAAWNEQFF. CDR3 DNA: TGCAGCGCCGAGGCCGCGTGGAATGAGCAGTTCTTC.

This clone was observed a few times. The chain joins TRBV4-1 to TRBJ1-2; the match to TRBD1 covers 8 bases. Germline V gene sequence: CDR1 MGHRA, CDR2 YSYEKL. V was pared by 2 bases and J by 8 bases, with 13 bases of the junction left unmatched. The CDR3 is 16 amino acids. CDR3 protein: CASSQRYQGAQGGYTF. The CDR3 coding sequence is TGCGCCAGCAGCCAACGATATCAGGGGGCTCAAGGCGGCTACACCTTC.

The chain links TRBV7-9 to TRBJ2-3; D is undetermined. Trimming removed 4 bases at V and 3 bases at J, with 8 bases between. CDR1 is SEHNR, CDR2 FQNEAQ, per germline (reference sequence). CDR3 length: 13 amino acids. The CDR3 is CASSSQLTDTQYF. The CDR3 bases are TGTGCCAGCAGCTCACAGCTGACAGATACGCAGTATTTT.